This TCR beta chain was recovered during a study of blood T cell repertoires in COVID-19. Profiled with immunoSEQ multiplex PCR; TCRdb holds only in-frame clones, not every one. The table includes about 310,000 clones, roughly 90% detected once. Trimming removed 5 bases from V and 7 bases from J, with 18 bases in between. The germline V gene has CDR1 MDHEN and CDR2 SYDVKM. The CDR3 length is 14 residues. Sequences were obtained from peripheral blood. V and J are TRBV28 and TRBJ2-7; D gene ambiguous. The receptor was derived from a woman under 40 with COVID-19, enrolled during active disease. CDR3 region: CASSPANLVQEQYF. Written as DNA, the CDR3 is TGTGCCAGCAGTCCAGCGAACCTGGTCCAAGAGCAGTACTTC.